The text below deals with one TCR beta chain. Its antigen is as yet unknown. This entry is derived from a study of the immune and genomic landscape of osteosarcoma. Regarding the study as a whole: External normal skin and healthy peripheral blood data provided clonality references. About 5 cases had a single hyperexpanded clone dominating the repertoire, all with fewer than 100 T-cell clonotypes.

Profiled with immunoSEQ multiplex PCR; TCRdb holds only in-frame clones, not every one. Of around 2,600 clones listed, around 82% are singletons. This TCR was sampled from a woman aged 18-29 years with osteosarcoma. The sample was metastatic tumor tissue from the lung.

In nucleotides, the CDR3 is TGTGCCAGCAGTGACTCGACTAGCGGGGGGGCCGAGACCCAGTACTTC. It is translated as CASSDSTSGGAETQYF. The V call is TRBV6-4, the J call TRBJ2-5; 14 bases line up with TRBD2. Germline V CDR1 and CDR2: MRHNA, SNTAGT. This CDR3 region has 16 residues. V was clipped by 0 bases and J by 5 bases; unmatched bases: 2.